This T cell receptor (beta chain) was sequenced for a study of T cells expressing NK-cell markers. Study details: The authors derived TCR beta repertoires from sorted CD3+CD56+NKG2C+, CD3+CD56+NKG2C- and CD3+CD56-NKG2C+ T cells. Study-wide points: Several donors likewise had their CD3+CD56-NKG2C+ fraction led by these clonotypes. Roughly six donors had dominant NKG2C+ clonotypes that comprised about 1.0-7.5% of their CD8+ T cells.

Worth noting for this clonotype: Its antigen is not identified.

The CDR3 is made up of 15 amino acids. Per the germline V gene, CDR1 is MNHEY and CDR2 is SMNVEV (reference sequence). TCRdb re-analyzed the 5' RACE reads; it lists each CDR3 protein once, without DNA. This sample contains fewer than 400,000 distinct CDR3 sequences. The chain is built from TRBV27 and TRBJ2-7; the D gene TCRdb calls, TRBD1, cannot be checked with no DNA. The sequence came from a man aged 18-70 years in good health. Sequences were obtained from blood T cells: a sorted CD56 or NKG2C T cell subset, CD4+ or CD8+ T cells, or bulk PBMC T cells (not recorded which). CDR3 region: CASRRIRDRVDEQYF.